The entry below describes one TCR beta chain. CDR3 length: 16 amino acids. Trimming pared 3 bases from V and 0 bases from J, leaving 12 bases between. Germline V gene lookup returns CDR1 SGDLS and CDR2 YYNGEE. This sample was included in a study of T cell responses to AZD1222 COVID-19 vaccine. Repertoires were generated with immunoSEQ multiplex PCR, while TCRdb's copy carries only in-frame clones and drops some. The data hold 150,000 to 200,000 clones, with 85% to 95% observed a single time. The rearrangement links TRBV9 to TRBJ1-4; TRBD1 is a possible D gene (5 bases). This receptor was identified in an adult in good health. The material was peripheral blood, obtained on day 0 of AZD1222 vaccination. This CDR3 is CASSADSTATNEKLFF. CDR3 nucleotides: TGTGCCAGCAGCGCGGATTCGACAGCAACTAATGAAAAACTGTTTTTT. The whole variable domain, remainder taken from reference TRBV9 and TRBJ1-4, is DSGVTQTPKHLITATGQRVTLRCSPRSGDLSVYWYQQSLDQGLQFLIQYYNGEERAKGNILERFSAQQFPDLHSELNLSSLELGDSALYFCASSADSTATNEKLFFGSGTQLSVL.